The next 25 T cell receptor beta chains were all read from a single sample in a study of blood T cell repertoires in COVID-19 (dated by TCRdb to 2020 to 2021). The library was prepared using the immunoSEQ multiplex PCR assay. TCRdb obtained this table from immuneACCESS and retained in-frame rearrangements with V and J assigned. These tables miss some clones; where compared with another copy, unresolved V genes account for less than half of the shortfall, and the remainder is unexplained. A total of 110,000 to 150,000 clones appear in this sample, around 73% of them only once. More than 5% of the sample belongs to the ten largest clones. Sequencing was carried out using PBMCs or T cells enriched from blood (not recorded which). The receptors stem from a woman in her fifties or sixties who had recovered from COVID-19.

The genes are TRBV28 and TRBJ2-7; no reliable D call. Germline V gene lookup returns CDR1 MDHEN and CDR2 SYDVKM. CDR3 length equals 15 residues. V lost 2 bases and J 1 base, leaving 12 bases between the germline ends. The CDR3 nucleotides read TGTGCCAGCAGTTTAGGCCAGGCCCCGTCCTACGAGCAGTACGTC. It encodes CASSLGQAPSYEQYV.

CDR3 nucleotide sequence: TGCGCCAGCAGCGCAAATACCGACACCTTCGAGCAGTTCTTC. Translating gives CASSANTDTFEQFF. The gene calls are TRBV5-1 and TRBJ2-1; D is undetermined. V dropped 4 bases and J dropped 10 bases, with 18 bases sitting between them. The CDR3 spans 14 residues. Germline-derived CDR1 and CDR2 are SGHRS and YFSETQ.

The chain carries TRBV7-9 and TRBJ2-1; TRBD1 agrees at 11 bases. CDR1 is SEHNR, CDR2 FQNEAQ, per germline (reference sequence). V shed 5 bases, J shed 8 bases, and the junction held 5 bases outside the gene matches. The CDR3 runs 14 residues. As DNA, the CDR3 is TGTGCCAGCAGCCGGACAGGGGGCAGGGATGAGCAGTTCTTC. Amino acid sequence: CASSRTGGRDEQFF.

This clone was picked up one time. The genes are TRBV27 and TRBJ2-1, with 9 bases matching TRBD2. The germline V gene encodes CDR1 MNHEY and CDR2 SMNVEV (reference sequence). The CDR3 totals 18 residues. J was trimmed by 1 base and V by 2 bases; bases with no gene match: 9. DNA of the CDR3: TGTGCCAGCAGTTTACCTAGTTCTAGCGGGGTGTCCTACAATGAGCAGTTCTTC. The encoded protein is CASSLPSSSGVSYNEQFF.

This chain connects TRBV28 to TRBJ1-3; D possibly corresponds to TRBD1 (6 bases). Looked up from germline, CDR1 is MDHEN and CDR2 is SYDVKM. Trimming removed 4 bases at V and 0 bases at J, with 13 bases between. The CDR3 totals 16 residues. The CDR3 spells CASSSYTGISGNTIYF. CDR3 sequence (DNA): TGTGCCAGCAGTTCGTATACAGGGATCTCTGGAAACACCATATATTTT.

V usage is TRBV27 and J usage is TRBJ1-5; 7 bases are a match to TRBD1. Germline assignment: CDR1 MNHEY and CDR2 SMNVEV (reference sequence). CDR3 size: 14 residues. With V trimmed by 3 bases and J by 1 base, 0 bases remained unmatched. The CDR3 nucleotides are TGTGCCAGCAGTTTGACAGGGAGCAATCAGCCCCAGCATTTT. Its protein is CASSLTGSNQPQHF.

This chain joins TRBV12-3 or TRBV12-4 and TRBJ1-6; D is unclear. The CDR3 covers 13 residues. Trimming left V 5 bases short and J 8 bases short, with 10 bases between. CDR3 residues: CASSRAGDSPLHF. As DNA, the CDR3 is TGTGCCAGCAGTCGGGCCGGGGATTCACCCCTCCACTTT.

V and J are TRBV18 and TRBJ2-5, with TRBD2 matching over 8 bases. CDR1 is KGHSH and CDR2 is LQKENI in the germline V gene. V shed 3 bases and J 5 bases; nucleotides not matched to a gene: 8. The CDR3 spans 15 residues. For the CDR3, the DNA is TGTGCCAGCTCACCTCCGGGGGGGGCACAGGAGACCCAGTACTTC. It is translated as CASSPPGGAQETQYF.

This clone appeared a single time. This chain connects TRBV28 to TRBJ1-5; no firm D call. This CDR3 has 14 amino acids. V was pared by 3 bases and J by 5 bases, with 11 bases between. CDR1 and CDR2 (germline): MDHEN, SYDVKM. The CDR3 coding sequence is TGTGCCAGCAGTTTTATAGTGCCCGATCAGCCCCAGCATTTT. Translating it yields CASSFIVPDQPQHF.

CDR3 coding DNA: TGTGCCAGCTCACCAAGGGGGCAATTTGGAAACACCATATATTTT. Amino acids: CASSPRGQFGNTIYF. V usage is TRBV18 and J usage is TRBJ1-3; 7 bases align to TRBD1. This CDR3 has 15 amino acids. V dropped 2 bases and J dropped 3; count of bases not matched to a gene: 4. In germline, CDR1 is KGHSH, CDR2 LQKENI.

This rearrangement joins TRBV27 to TRBJ2-3; weak D call: TRBD1 (5 bases). The CDR3 consists of 17 residues. CDR1 and CDR2 from the germline V gene are MNHEY and SMNVEV (reference sequence). V was shortened by 7 bases and J by 0 bases, with 20 bases between the two germline ends. As DNA, the CDR3 is TGTGCCAGCACGACAGCCTTTATGGGCGCCAGCACAGATACGCAGTATTTT. It codes for CASTTAFMGASTDTQYF.

The rearrangement joins TRBV5-1 to TRBJ2-2; D might be TRBD2 (5 bases). CDR3 length: 17 amino acids. From germline, CDR1 is SGHRS and CDR2 YFSETQ. Trimming removed 3 bases from V and 0 bases from J, with 15 bases in between. DNA for the CDR3: TGCGCCAGCAGCTCCCCTAGGGTGAGGGCGAACACCGGGGAGCTGTTTTTT. Translated: CASSSPRVRANTGELFF.

This clone was seen a few times. This chain links TRBV6-5 with TRBJ1-6; D gene unclear. Germline CDR1 and CDR2: MNHEY and SVGAGI. This CDR3 contains 12 residues. Deletions cut 6 bases from V and 7 bases from J, with 7 bases between. The CDR3 loop reads CASSRRNSPLHF. The CDR3 DNA is TGTGCCAGCAGCCGGAGAAATTCACCCCTCCACTTT.

The genes are TRBV28 and TRBJ1-5; maybe TRBD1 (5 bases). This CDR3 region has 15 residues. V gave up 6 bases and J gave up 2 bases, with 14 bases separating them. CDR1 MDHEN and CDR2 SYDVKM come from the germline V gene. The CDR3 is CASRFGLGGNQPQHF. The CDR3 DNA is TGTGCCAGCAGGTTTGGGTTAGGGGGCAATCAGCCCCAGCATTTT. Full variable domain (remainder filled in from reference TRBV28 and TRBJ1-5): DVKVTQSSRYLVKRTGEKVFLECVQDMDHENMFWYRQDPGLGLRLIYFSYDVKMKEKGDIPEGYSVSREKKERFSLILESASTNQTSMYLCASRFGLGGNQPQHFGDGTRLSIL.

In this sample, this clone turned up a few times. The gene calls are TRBV9 and TRBJ2-1, with 7 nucleotides matching TRBD2. Trimming cost V 7 bases and J 5 bases; bases outside gene matches: 6. The germline V gene encodes CDR1 SGDLS and CDR2 YYNGEE. The CDR3 has 13 amino acids. Here the CDR3 DNA reads TGTGCCAGCGGGCTAGCGGTTGACAATGAGCAGTTCTTC. The encoded protein is CASGLAVDNEQFF.

The J gene is TRBJ2-3, the V gene TRBV24-1; possibly TRBD1 for D (6 bases). The CDR3 extends over 15 amino acids. Germline CDR1 is KGHDR and CDR2 is SFDVKD. V was cut by 3 bases and J by 0 bases, with 9 bases left in between. The CDR3 DNA sequence: TGTGCCACCAGTGATCAGGGGATTAGCACAGATACGCAGTATTTT. This encodes CATSDQGISTDTQYF.

This chain joins TRBV27 and TRBJ2-7; 8 bases match TRBD2. V lost 4 bases and J lost 3; bases outside the gene matches: 20. In germline, CDR1 is MNHEY, CDR2 SMNVEV (reference sequence). This CDR3 is 19 amino acids long. The CDR3 sequence: CASSSSGLGSRRSLYEQYF. The CDR3, as DNA: TGTGCCAGCAGTTCCTCGGGACTAGGCTCCCGGCGGTCCCTCTACGAGCAGTACTTC.

The gene calls are TRBV19 and TRBJ1-5; D call uncertain. CDR3 length equals 17 residues. Germline V gene sequence: CDR1 LNHDA, CDR2 SQIVND (reference sequence). The germline V and J ends were trimmed by 2 bases and 2 bases, with 16 bases remaining between them. Here the CDR3 DNA reads TGTGCCAGTAGTATACGCGCGGGGATGGATCGCAATCAGCCCCAGCATTTT. Amino acids: CASSIRAGMDRNQPQHF.

This clone was seen just once. The genes are TRBV7-6 and TRBJ1-2, with TRBD1 identical over 8 bases. This CDR3 is 15 amino acids long. V shed 2 bases, J shed 6 bases, and the junction held 8 bases outside the gene matches. CDR1 is SGHVS, CDR2 FNYEAQ, per germline. DNA for the CDR3: TGTGCCAGCAGCTTATACCGGACAGGGAAGGATGGCTACACCTTC. Translating gives CASSLYRTGKDGYTF.

The chain couples TRBV3-1 (or the pseudogene TRBV3-2) to TRBJ2-1, with 7 bases fitting TRBD2. V dropped 0 bases and J dropped 5; count of bases not matched to a gene: 4. Germline CDR1 reads LGHDT; CDR2 reads YNNKEL (reference sequence). The CDR3 covers 15 residues. The DNA for the CDR3 is TGTGCCAGCAGCCAAGATAGGACTAGGGACAATGAGCAGTTCTTC. Its protein product is CASSQDRTRDNEQFF.

V usage is TRBV19 and J usage is TRBJ1-5; D may be TRBD1 (6 bases). The V and J ends lost 3 bases and 7 bases respectively, with 10 bases between them. CDR1 and CDR2 from the germline V gene are LNHDA and SQIVND (reference sequence). CDR3 size: 13 residues. The CDR3 DNA sequence: TGTGCCAGTAGTATGGGCAGGGGCCAGCCCCAGCATTTT. Translation gives CASSMGRGQPQHF.

The chain is built from TRBV28 and TRBJ1-4; the D is unclear. V lost 2 bases to trimming and J lost 6 bases, with 10 bases between them. Germline loops: CDR1 MDHEN, CDR2 SYDVKM. The CDR3 consists of 14 residues. The CDR3 region has the DNA TGTGCCAGCAGTTTAGGAGGATGGGATGAAAAACTGTTTTTT. Amino acid sequence: CASSLGGWDEKLFF.

V usage is TRBV4-1 and J usage is TRBJ1-5; D remains unclear. CDR3 length: 15 residues. The V gene lost 0 bases and the J gene lost 5 bases, with 11 bases spanning the gap. In germline, CDR1 is MGHRA, CDR2 YSYEKL. CDR3 nucleotide sequence: TGCGCCAGCAGCCAAGATTTCTCTAAAGATCAGCCCCAGCATTTT. It encodes CASSQDFSKDQPQHF.

The gene calls are TRBV2 and TRBJ2-1, with a tentative D call TRBD1 (5 bases). CDR1 is SNHLY and CDR2 is FYNNEI in the germline V gene. The CDR3 has 15 residues. Deletions cut 4 bases from V and 5 bases from J, with 15 bases between. CDR3 in DNA: TGTGCCAGCAGTGGGACATACTTTTCAAACAATGAGCAGTTCTTC. Its translation is CASSGTYFSNNEQFF.

J is TRBJ2-3 and V is TRBV7-3; D perhaps matches TRBD2 (6 bases). Trimming left V 5 bases short and J 7 bases short, with 16 bases between. CDR1 and CDR2 (germline): SGHTA, FQGTGA. This CDR3 spans 14 amino acids. CDR3 protein: CASSRDLAKNTQYF. The CDR3 coding sequence is TGTGCCAGCAGCCGGGACTTAGCGAAGAATACGCAGTATTTT.